One T cell receptor (beta chain) is described in this entry. Antigen specificity is unknown. The data originate from a study of long-term antiretroviral therapy in people with HIV. Every specimen held between roughly 0.85-11 million cryopreserved PBMC. These were thawed and washed before DNA extraction. Running of the v3.0 immunoSEQ assay took place at survey level. The method was immunoSEQ multiplex PCR; TCRdb's version includes in-frame clones alone and lacks a portion of them. This sample has roughly 21,000 clones, with around nine tenths found just once. Trimming took off 6 bases at V and 0 bases at J, with 6 bases between the two ends. The CDR3 length is 13 residues. CDR1 and CDR2 (germline): SNHLY, FYNNEI. Regarding the study as a whole: CDR3 lengths in HIV samples spanned a narrower range than controls.

This TCR was recovered from a man aged 18 to 30 with HIV. The rearrangement joins TRBV2 to TRBJ2-1, with D hard to call. Source: unsorted PBMCs, taken 0.2 years before starting antiretroviral therapy. CDR3: CASRRRSYNEQFF. Written as DNA, the CDR3 is TGTGCCAGCAGGAGACGCTCCTACAATGAGCAGTTCTTC.